A selection of T cell receptor beta chains follows, all from one sample in a study of blood T cells in healthy people across ages. One entry per CDR3 protein results from TCRdb running MiXCR on the 5' RACE reads. The sample contains approximately 320,000 distinct CDR3 sequences, around 27% of which appear only once. What was sequenced was blood. These receptors were obtained from a woman aged 70-85 years in good health. Each CDR3 is given with its conserved first and last residue. A D gene is named only where the DNA matches it firmly. Size tells how often a clone was seen (once, few, many) or the class of an expanded clone, and some rows leave it out.

cdr3_aa cdr3_nt clone_size j_call v_call d_call
CASSLEGFPDTQYF TGTGCCAGCAGTTTAGAGGGGTTCCCAGATACGCAGTATTTT few TRBJ2-3 TRBV28 NA
CASSQEGLRSPLHF TGTGCCAGCAGCCAAGAGGGGCTACGGTCACCCCTCCACTTT many TRBJ1-6 TRBV4-2 NA
CASSRRRVAEKLFF TGTGCCAGCAGTCGGAGGAGGGTGGCTGAAAAACTGTTTTTT few TRBJ1-4 TRBV2 NA
CSAVTPAPTAYQETQYF TGCAGTGCTGTAACTCCGGCCCCCACAGCGTACCAAGAGACCCAGTACTTC few TRBJ2-5 TRBV20-1 NA
CASSFLGNWDIQYF TGTGCCAGCAGCTTTCTTGGAAATTGGGACATTCAGTACTTC NA TRBJ2-4 TRBV7-2 NA
CSADRGLAGSEQYF TGCAGTGCTGACCGAGGACTAGCGGGCTCCGAGCAGTACTTC NA TRBJ2-7 TRBV20-1 TRBD2
CASSEQGLNEQYF TGCGCCAGCAGTGAGCAGGGGTTAAACGAGCAGTACTTC few TRBJ2-7 TRBV5-1 NA
CSASRGQGKAPLHF TGCAGTGCTAGCCGAGGCCAGGGGAAGGCACCCCTCCACTTT NA TRBJ1-6 TRBV20-1 NA
CASLSGQMNTGELFF TGTGCCAGCCTGAGCGGGCAAATGAACACCGGGGAGCTGTTTTTT few TRBJ2-2 TRBV28 NA
CASSQVDQETQYF TGTGCCAGCAGCCAAGTGGATCAAGAGACCCAGTACTTC few TRBJ2-5 TRBV3-1 NA
CASSSGTDVYEQYF TGTGCCAGCAGCTCCGGGACAGATGTCTACGAGCAGTACTTC few TRBJ2-7 TRBV7-6 TRBD1